A selection of T cell receptor beta chains follows, all from one sample in a study of neurological immune-mediated disorders. One entry per CDR3 protein, called by TCRdb with MiXCR from the 5' RACE reads. The repertoire holds roughly 65,000 distinct CDR3 sequences, about 5.2% seen once, with around 5.3% in the top ten. Sequencing used PBMCs. These TCRs come from a human donor with multiple sclerosis. The donor label of this sample is uncertain. CDR3s include the opening cysteine and the closing phenylalanine or tryptophan. Fields, in order: clone size, J gene, D gene, V gene, CDR3 protein, CDR3 DNA. A D gene is named only where the DNA matches it firmly. Part of the rows lack a size; the others show once, few, many or a class for expanded clones.

many | TRBJ2-3 | - | TRBV24-1 | CATSDNRDFPDTQYF | TGTGCCACCAGTGATAACCGGGACTTCCCAGATACGCAGTATTTT
many | TRBJ2-7 | - | TRBV4-1 | CASSRLKGLPAYEQYF | TGCGCCAGCAGCAGGTTAAAGGGACTCCCTGCCTACGAGCAGTACTTC
many | TRBJ2-2 | - | TRBV7-2 | CASSLAPAGGNTGELFF | TGTGCCAGCAGCTTAGCCCCAGCCGGGGGGAACACCGGGGAGCTGTTTTTT
- | TRBJ1-2 | - | TRBV5-1 | CASSLGHVNYGYTF | TGCGCCAGCAGCTTGGGACATGTTAACTATGGCTACACCTTC
many | TRBJ2-3 | - | TRBV5-1 | CASSQFAQRGTQYF | TGCGCCAGCAGCCAATTCGCCCAGCGAGGTACGCAGTATTTT
many | TRBJ1-2 | TRBD1 | TRBV6-5 | CASSYYAGGDGYTF | TGTGCCAGCAGTTATTATGCAGGGGGTGATGGCTACACCTTC
many | TRBJ2-2 | TRBD1 | TRBV4-1 | CASSQTGTGEARELFF | TGCGCCAGCAGCCAAACCGGGACAGGGGAGGCCAGGGAGCTGTTTTTT
many | TRBJ2-3 | TRBD1 | TRBV5-5 | CASSLNRGDTQYF | TGTGCCAGCAGCTTGAACAGGGGGGATACGCAGTATTTT
many | TRBJ2-1 | TRBD1 | TRBV5-1 | CASSEGDSYNEQFF | TGCGCCAGCAGCGAAGGGGACAGCTACAATGAGCAGTTCTTC
many | TRBJ2-7 | - | TRBV15 | CATSRGSSLGQYEQYF | TGTGCCACCAGCCGTGGATCATCGCTTGGACAGTACGAGCAGTACTTC
many | TRBJ2-1 | TRBD1 | TRBV29-1 | CSAENWDRNNEQFF | TGCAGCGCTGAAAATTGGGACAGGAACAATGAGCAGTTCTTC
many | TRBJ2-1 | TRBD2 | TRBV29-1 | CSVTWGMTSGASYNEQFF | TGCAGCGTGACATGGGGCATGACTAGCGGGGCATCGTACAATGAGCAGTTCTTC
many | TRBJ1-6 | - | TRBV6-2/TRBV6-3 | CASSFGQASVPLHF | TGTGCCAGCTCCTTCGGGCAGGCCTCGGTCCCCCTCCACTTT
many | TRBJ1-2 | - | TRBV12-3/TRBV12-4 | CASKYRLYGYTF | TGTGCCAGCAAATACAGACTCTATGGCTACACCTTC
many | TRBJ1-1 | - | TRBV5-1 | CASSSRGRVENTEAFF | TGCGCCAGCAGCTCCCGCGGACGGGTCGAGAACACTGAAGCTTTCTTT
many | TRBJ1-1 | - | TRBV12-5 | CASGLQGATEAFF | TGTGCTAGTGGCCTGCAAGGGGCCACTGAAGCTTTCTTT
many | TRBJ2-7 | TRBD1 | TRBV4-1 | CASSQDPGGTYEQYF | TGCGCCAGCAGCCAAGATCCAGGGGGAACCTACGAGCAGTACTTC
many | TRBJ1-2 | - | TRBV6-1 | CASTFEGGRRGYTF | TGTGCCAGCACCTTTGAGGGGGGGCGCAGGGGCTACACCTTC
many | TRBJ1-5 | - | TRBV5-1 | CASSPGIAQPQHF | TGCGCCAGCAGCCCCGGGATAGCCCAGCCCCAGCATTTT
many | TRBJ1-1 | TRBD1 | TRBV20-1 | CSAPRGGQLNTEAFF | TGCAGTGCTCCCAGGGGGGGACAGTTGAACACTGAAGCTTTCTTT
many | TRBJ2-3 | - | TRBV3-1 | CASSQETDTQYF | TGTGCCAGCAGCCAAGAAACAGATACGCAGTATTTT
many | TRBJ2-3 | - | TRBV20-1 | CSARLPGADTQYF | TGCAGTGCTAGACTCCCCGGGGCAGATACGCAGTATTTT
- | TRBJ2-7 | - | TRBV11-2 | CASSLERTAAYEQYF | TGTGCCAGCAGCTTAGAACGGACAGCAGCCTACGAGCAGTACTTC
many | TRBJ1-2 | - | TRBV4-1 | CASSQDATVSNYGYTF | TGCGCCAGCAGCCAAGATGCGACAGTATCTAACTATGGCTACACCTTC
many | TRBJ1-4 | - | TRBV7-9 | CASSLSMSSEKLFF | TGTGCCAGCAGCTTAAGTATGTCCTCCGAAAAACTGTTTTTT
many | TRBJ1-1 | - | TRBV5-1 | CASSLETGTAPLSEAFF | TGCGCCAGCAGCTTGGAAACAGGGACGGCTCCGCTCTCTGAAGCTTTCTTT
many | TRBJ2-7 | - | TRBV7-6 | CASSLRQSTYEQYF | TGTGCCAGCAGCTTAAGACAGTCGACCTACGAGCAGTACTTC
many | TRBJ1-5 | - | TRBV6-2/TRBV6-3 | CASRNPRSNQPQHF | TGTGCCAGCAGGAACCCCAGGAGCAATCAGCCCCAGCATTTT
many | TRBJ1-2 | TRBD1 | TRBV29-1 | CSAGQGSDGYTF | TGCAGCGCAGGACAGGGTAGCGATGGCTACACCTTC
many | TRBJ2-3 | - | TRBV20-1 | CSVKGRGSADTQYF | TGCAGTGTTAAGGGGCGGGGTTCGGCAGATACGCAGTATTTT
many | TRBJ2-1 | TRBD1 | TRBV10-3 | CAIANGDRGVGEQFF | TGTGCCATTGCGAATGGGGACAGGGGAGTGGGAGAGCAGTTCTTC
many | TRBJ2-7 | TRBD1 | TRBV9 | CASSVGGSGGDEQYF | TGTGCCAGCAGCGTAGGAGGGTCAGGGGGAGACGAGCAGTACTTC
many | TRBJ1-2 | TRBD1 | TRBV12-3/TRBV12-4 | CATRPGQGARGYTF | TGTGCCACCAGACCGGGACAGGGGGCGAGAGGCTACACCTTC
many | TRBJ2-3 | - | TRBV18 | CASSPGASTDTQYF | TGTGCCAGCTCACCGGGGGCCAGCACAGATACGCAGTATTTT
many | TRBJ2-2 | - | TRBV7-9 | CASTLPGINTGELFF | TGTGCCAGCACCCTACCGGGAATAAACACCGGGGAGCTGTTTTTT
many | TRBJ2-5 | - | TRBV27 | CASSVRDSETQYF | TGTGCCAGCAGTGTCAGGGACTCAGAGACCCAGTACTTC
many | TRBJ2-3 | - | TRBV3-1 | CASSQNIADTQYF | TGTGCCAGCAGCCAAAATATAGCAGATACGCAGTATTTT
many | TRBJ2-3 | TRBD2 | TRBV29-1 | CSVESPRGADTQYF | TGCAGCGTTGAAAGCCCCCGGGGGGCAGATACGCAGTATTTT
many | TRBJ2-2 | TRBD1 | TRBV18 | CASSPQTGTVGELFF | TGTGCCAGCTCACCGCAGACAGGGACGGTCGGGGAGCTGTTTTTT
few | TRBJ1-6 | - | TRBV5-5 | CASSSTESSSYNSPLHF | TGTGCCAGCAGCTCGACAGAATCAAGCTCCTATAATTCACCCCTCCACTTT
few | TRBJ1-3 | TRBD1 | TRBV29-1 | CSAGTGNSGNTIYF | TGCAGCGCCGGGACAGGGAACTCTGGAAACACCATATATTTT
many | TRBJ1-2 | - | TRBV20-1 | CSARGGEPNYGYTF | TGCAGTGCTAGAGGGGGGGAACCTAACTATGGCTACACCTTC
many | TRBJ1-1 | - | TRBV7-2 | CASSFLGWNTEAFF | TGTGCCAGCAGCTTTTTGGGGTGGAACACTGAAGCTTTCTTT
many | TRBJ2-7 | - | TRBV20-1 | CSARDLVDSYEQYF | TGCAGTGCTAGAGATCTGGTTGACTCCTACGAGCAGTACTTC
many | TRBJ2-2 | - | TRBV10-3 | CASYTTGELFF | TGTGCCTCCTACACCACCGGGGAGCTGTTTTTT
many | TRBJ1-2 | - | TRBV5-8 | CASSLLVSLGNYGYTF | TGTGCCAGCAGCTTACTTGTCTCGCTAGGGAACTATGGCTACACCTTC
many | TRBJ1-5 | - | TRBV6-5 | CASSYSRNNQPQHF | TGTGCCAGCAGTTACTCCCGGAACAATCAGCCCCAGCATTTT